This is a list of T cell receptor beta chains from one sample in a study of blood T cell repertoires in COVID-19. Data came from immunoSEQ multiplex PCR; TCRdb stores just in-frame clones and leaves some out. This sample has hundreds of thousands of clones, with about nine tenths found just once. The sequenced sample consisted of peripheral blood. These receptors were obtained from a young woman with active or convalescent COVID-19. The conserved cysteine and the conserved F or W are not part of the CDR3 here.

V gene | CDR3 protein
TRBV5-6 | ASSLALQGSTGELF
TRBV5-1 | ASSLSGGRQETQY
TRBV11-3 | ASSLGRDLGQNEQF
TRBV7-2 | ASSWTEYEQY
TRBV7-9 | ASSPTAQPILGYT
TRBV5-6 | ASSLDGQGAGYEQY
TRBV2 | ASSADGGTDTSRLF
TRBV11-2 | ASSQSSGASYEQY
TRBV3-1/TRBV3-2 | ASSRGQGLYNSPLH
TRBV7-6 | ASSLFRGEAF
TRBV29-1 | SVEGGEQGRFGYT
TRBV5-4 | ASSPDQGGKLF
TRBV6-5 | ASSTQGARAF
TRBV9 | ASSTGLAENTGELF
TRBV5-1 | ASRKDRGFYEQY
TRBV27 | ASSLAGEEYEQY
TRBV3-1/TRBV3-2 | ASSPNRGGFNEKLF